The 16 T cell receptor beta chains reported below all come from one sample, sequenced in a study of PD-L1 blockade in urothelial cancer (dated by TCRdb to between 2016 and 2019). Libraries were constructed by the immunoSEQ multiplex PCR assay. TCRdb carries this immuneACCESS record with in-frame sequences only. Its versions omit some clonotypes, under half of them owing to an unresolved V gene in the studies checked, with the rest unexplained. The sample table holds roughly 63,000 clones, of which roughly 80% were seen once. Approximately 5.1% of the sample is taken by the ten largest. Explained via the paper, the time point label denotes: pretreatment peripheral blood. Sequenced material: PBMCs, taken around atezolizumab (anti-PD-L1) treatment. The receptors shown here come from a man between 70 and 80 years old with urothelial cancer.

Points on this clone: Other nucleotide sequences in the sample specify the same CDR3. The CDR3 DNA follows: TGTGCCAGCAGCTTCGGGACTAGCGCCTACGAGCAGTACTTC. Translation gives CASSFGTSAYEQYF. The chain couples TRBV11-2 to TRBJ2-7; TRBD2 matches 10 bases. CDR3 size: 14 residues. V trimming: 3 bases; J trimming: 2 bases; junction bases outside the gene matches: 1. Germline-derived CDR1 and CDR2 are SGHAT and FQNNGV.

This chain connects TRBV11-3 to TRBJ2-3; 9 positions agree with TRBD2. J gave up 2 bases and V 10 bases, and 10 bases lay outside the gene matches. The V gene's germline CDR1 is SGHNT and CDR2 YENEEA. The CDR3 extends over 15 amino acids. The chain's CDR3 is CATSAGLAITDTQYF. The CDR3 bases are TGTGCCACCTCAGCCGGACTAGCGATCACAGATACGCAGTATTTT.

This clone was seen a handful of times. The V call is TRBV2, the J call TRBJ2-2; perhaps TRBD1 as D (7 bases). The V gene's germline CDR1 is SNHLY and CDR2 FYNNEI. V lost 5 bases to trimming and J lost 5 bases, with 15 bases between them. The CDR3 consists of 15 residues. CDR3 sequence: CASSPRAGGTGELFF. The CDR3 nucleotides read TGTGCCAGCAGTCCTCGGGCAGGGGGGACCGGGGAGCTGTTTTTT.

V usage is TRBV18 and J usage is TRBJ2-5; D possibly corresponds to TRBD2 (5 bases). This CDR3 comprises 13 residues. V lost 4 bases to trimming and J lost 1 base, with 7 bases between them. Looked up from germline, CDR1 is KGHSH and CDR2 is LQKENI. CDR3 DNA: TGTGCCAGCTCACGAGGGAGCCAAGAGACCCAGTACTTC. It translates to CASSRGSQETQYF.

The chain couples TRBV7-2 to TRBJ2-3; TRBD2 aligns across 12 bases. Unmatched junction bases numbered 13, after V lost 5 bases and J lost 4 bases. This CDR3 has 18 amino acids. From germline, CDR1 is SGHTA and CDR2 FQGNSA. The CDR3 region is CASSRSGLAGISPDTQYF. The CDR3 DNA follows: TGTGCCAGCAGCCGAAGCGGACTAGCGGGAATCAGCCCAGATACGCAGTATTTT. The variable domain in full, with the rest retrieved from reference TRBV7-2 and TRBJ2-3, is GAGVSQSPSNKVTEKGKDVELRCDPISGHTALYWYRQSLGQGLEFLIYFQGNSAPDKSGLPSDRFSAERTGGSVSTLTIQRTQQEDSAVYLCASSRSGLAGISPDTQYFGPGTRLTVL.

The rearrangement joins TRBV14 to TRBJ2-1; TRBD2 agrees at 9 bases. The V and J ends lost 3 bases and 3 bases, in that order; junction bases with no gene match: 6. This CDR3 spans 16 amino acids. Germline assignment: CDR1 SGHDN and CDR2 FVKESK. CDR3 sequence: CASSQRSSGNYNEQFF. In DNA form, the CDR3 reads TGTGCCAGCAGCCAGAGGTCTAGCGGGAACTACAATGAGCAGTTCTTC.

The rearrangement uses TRBV6-5 and TRBJ1-1, with 11 bases identical to TRBD1. The junction had 4 bases not matched to a gene; V was cut back by 5 bases and J by 2 bases. The germline V gene encodes CDR1 MNHEY and CDR2 SVGAGI. This CDR3 contains 15 residues. The CDR3 here is CASSRTGGQNTEAFF. Here the CDR3 DNA reads TGTGCCAGCAGTCGGACAGGGGGCCAAAACACTGAAGCTTTCTTT.

The chain links TRBV19 to TRBJ1-6, with D maybe TRBD1 (5 bases). The CDR3 length is 16 residues. CDR1 LNHDA and CDR2 SQIVND come from the germline V gene (reference sequence). The germline V and J ends were trimmed by 7 bases and 4 bases, with 17 bases remaining between them. CDR3 region: CASNSPRVGYNSPLHF. CDR3 in DNA: TGTGCCAGTAATAGCCCCAGGGTGGGTTATAATTCACCCCTCCACTTT.

This clone was detected only once. The gene calls are TRBV9 and TRBJ1-1; 11 bases agree with TRBD1. The CDR3 length is 16 residues. Trimming at V came to 2 bases and at J to 4 bases, leaving 7 bases not matched to a gene. The germline V gene has CDR1 SGDLS and CDR2 YYNGEE. CDR3 sequence (DNA): TGTGCCAGCAGCGTGGGGACAGGGGGGGTTGGCACTGAAGCTTTCTTT. Translated: CASSVGTGGVGTEAFF.

For the CDR3, the DNA is TGTGCCAGCAGTTACGGAGGACAGGGTCACCAAGAGACCCAGTACTTC. It specifies CASSYGGQGHQETQYF. The chain is built from TRBV6-6 and TRBJ2-5; 8 positions agree with TRBD1. The V and J ends lost 2 bases and 0 bases, in that order; junction bases with no gene match: 5. The CDR3 consists of 16 residues. Germline CDR1 MNHNY, CDR2 SVGAGI (reference sequence).

In its sample, this clone was seen once. The chain employs TRBV5-1 and TRBJ2-7, with 7 positions matching TRBD1. CDR3 length: 14 amino acids. Germline V gene lookup returns CDR1 SGHRS and CDR2 YFSETQ. Trimming removed 4 bases from V and 2 bases from J; junction bases left unmatched: 6. The chain's CDR3 is CASSERDSAYEQYF. CDR3 nucleotide sequence: TGCGCCAGCAGCGAACGGGACAGCGCCTACGAGCAGTACTTC. The full variable domain, in which reference TRBV5-1 and TRBJ2-7 provide the parts outside the CDR3, is KAGVTQTPRYLIKTRGQQVTLSCSPISGHRSVSWYQQTPGQGLQFLFEYFSETQRNKGNFPGRFSGRQFSNSRSEMNVSTLELGDSALYLCASSERDSAYEQYFGPGTRLTVT.

The chain uses TRBV6-6 and TRBJ1-4; D is ambiguous. Germline CDR1 reads MNHNY; CDR2 reads SVGAGI (reference sequence). The V and J ends lost 2 bases and 13 bases respectively, with 17 bases between them. The CDR3 sequence is 14 residues long. The CDR3 region is CASSYEERVGLLFF. In nucleotides, the CDR3 is TGTGCCAGCAGTTACGAGGAGAGGGTGGGCCTACTGTTTTTT.

The chain has TRBV9 and TRBJ1-1, with 9 positions matching TRBD1. The CDR3 extends over 12 amino acids. Germline V lookup: CDR1 SGDLS, CDR2 YYNGEE. V was pared by 4 bases and J by 10 bases, with 5 bases of the junction left unmatched. This CDR3 is CASSTPTGGAFF. As DNA, the CDR3 is TGTGCCAGCAGCACCCCGACAGGGGGAGCTTTCTTT.

There are a few counts of this clone. The J gene is TRBJ1-4, the V gene TRBV2; weak D call: TRBD1 (5 bases). The length of the CDR3 is 13 residues. CDR1 is SNHLY and CDR2 is FYNNEI in the germline V gene. The ends were cut back, 8 bases at V and 3 bases at J, with 10 bases in the middle. The CDR3 nucleotides read TGTGCCAGCCAGGCAGGGTCTAATGAAAAACTGTTTTTT. The encoded protein is CASQAGSNEKLFF.

The chain joins TRBV4-3 to TRBJ1-1, with 8 bases fitting TRBD1. The V gene end was trimmed by 0 bases and the J gene end by 5 bases; junction bases not matched to a gene: 8. The CDR3 is 16 amino acids. Germline CDR1 is LGHNA and CDR2 is YSLEER. In nucleotides, the CDR3 is TGCGCCAGCAGCCAAGATTCCAGGACAGGGAGTACTGAAGCTTTCTTT. It translates to CASSQDSRTGSTEAFF.

The CDR3 loop reads CASSTDPGTGDTEAFF. CDR3 nucleotides: TGTGCCAGCAGCACTGACCCCGGGACAGGGGACACTGAAGCTTTCTTT. The chain links TRBV5-4 to TRBJ1-1; 10 positions agree with TRBD1. Germline CDR1 is SGHNT and CDR2 is YYREEE (reference sequence). The CDR3 covers 16 residues. V lost 4 bases to trimming and J lost 3 bases; unmatched junction nucleotides: 9. Complete variable domain (other parts from reference TRBV5-4 and TRBJ1-1): ETGVTQSPTHLIKTRGQQVTLRCSSQSGHNTVSWYQQALGQGPQFIFQYYREEENGRGNFPPRFSGLQFPNYSSELNVNALELDDSALYLCASSTDPGTGDTEAFFGQGTRLTVV.